These T cell receptor beta chains were read from a single sample in a study of STAT5B mutations in CD4+ large granular lymphocyte leukemia. Only in-frame clones appear in the TCRdb table, and some are missing; sequencing was by immunoSEQ multiplex PCR. The table records about 45,000 clones, approximately 86% of them present only once. The sample comprised CD4+ T cells from blood buffy coats. The receptor source for this set is a human donor in good health. CDR3s include the opening cysteine and the closing phenylalanine or tryptophan. A D gene is named only where the DNA matches it firmly. Rows may omit the clone size; those that give it use once, few, many or a size class.

D: -; V: TRBV19; J: TRBJ2-2; size: -; CDR3: CVSGDQNTGELFF; DNA: TGTGTTTCAGGAGACCAGAACACCGGGGAGCTGTTTTTT
D: -; V: TRBV5-1; J: TRBJ2-7; size: once; CDR3: CASSLARAYEQYF; DNA: TGCGCCAGCAGCTTGGCCCGGGCCTACGAGCAGTACTTC
D: -; V: TRBV28; J: TRBJ2-7; size: -; CDR3: CASRDTSSEQYF; DNA: TGTGCCAGCAGGGACACGTCCTCCGAGCAGTACTTC
D: TRBD2; V: TRBV27; J: TRBJ2-5; size: -; CDR3: CASRQAGTLGEQYF; DNA: TGTGCCAGCAGACAAGCGGGGACCCTCGGAGAGCAGTACTTC
D: TRBD1; V: TRBV6-1; J: TRBJ1-2; size: -; CDR3: CASRPSTGSGYTF; DNA: TGTGCCAGCAGACCTTCGACAGGGAGCGGCTACACCTTC
D: TRBD2; V: TRBV5-6; J: TRBJ2-1; size: -; CDR3: CASSFGGRADNEQFF; DNA: TGTGCCAGCAGCTTTGGGGGGAGGGCCGACAATGAGCAGTTCTTC
D: TRBD1; V: TRBV5-1; J: TRBJ2-4; size: -; CDR3: CASSAQGVIAKNIQYF; DNA: TGCGCCAGCAGCGCACAGGGGGTCATAGCCAAAAACATTCAGTACTTC
D: -; V: TRBV5-6; J: TRBJ1-5; size: -; CDR3: CASSLRTADQPQHF; DNA: TGTGCCAGCAGCTTGAGGACAGCAGATCAGCCCCAGCATTTT
D: -; V: TRBV11-2; J: TRBJ1-4; size: -; CDR3: CASSSRSVEKLFF; DNA: TGTGCCAGCAGCTCTAGATCCGTCGAAAAACTGTTTTTT
D: -; V: TRBV7-3; J: TRBJ2-5; size: -; CDR3: CASSPLSEETQYF; DNA: TGTGCCAGCAGCCCACTTAGCGAGGAGACCCAGTACTTC
D: TRBD2; V: TRBV7-2; J: TRBJ2-7; size: -; CDR3: CASSNQAGGSYEQYF; DNA: TGTGCCAGCAGCAATCAAGCGGGAGGCTCCTACGAGCAGTACTTC
D: -; V: TRBV6-1; J: TRBJ1-2; size: -; CDR3: CASSGTRLYGYTF; DNA: TGTGCCAGCAGTGGGACGAGGCTCTATGGCTACACCTTC
D: -; V: TRBV30; J: TRBJ2-1; size: once; CDR3: CAWTARVPYNEQFF; DNA: TGTGCCTGGACGGCCCGGGTTCCCTACAATGAGCAGTTCTTC
D: TRBD1; V: TRBV30; J: TRBJ1-2; size: -; CDR3: CAWSRQGYYGYTF; DNA: TGTGCCTGGAGTCGACAGGGCTACTATGGCTACACCTTC
D: TRBD2; V: TRBV7-9; J: TRBJ2-7; size: -; CDR3: CASSPGRTSGLTYEQYF; DNA: TGTGCCAGCAGCCCCGGCCGGACTAGCGGGCTCACCTACGAGCAGTACTTC
D: -; V: TRBV28; J: TRBJ1-3; size: -; CDR3: CASSFGLGGNTIYF; DNA: TGTGCCAGCAGTTTTGGGTTAGGGGGAAACACCATATATTTT
D: TRBD1; V: TRBV28; J: TRBJ1-2; size: -; CDR3: CASTTGGGRPYGYTF; DNA: TGTGCCAGCACCACAGGGGGTGGGAGGCCCTATGGCTACACCTTC
D: TRBD1; V: TRBV4-3; J: TRBJ1-2; size: few; CDR3: CASSQPGGNGYTF; DNA: TGCGCCAGCAGCCAACCAGGGGGCAATGGCTACACCTTC
D: -; V: TRBV29-1; J: TRBJ1-2; size: -; CDR3: CSVTGTAVGGYTF; DNA: TGCAGCGTTACCGGGACTGCCGTGGGAGGCTACACCTTC
D: -; V: TRBV7-9; J: TRBJ2-2; size: few; CDR3: CASSLSGAWSGELFF; DNA: TGTGCCAGCAGCTTATCGGGGGCCTGGAGCGGGGAGCTGTTTTTT
D: TRBD1; V: TRBV27; J: TRBJ1-4; size: -; CDR3: CASSYQGAPANEKLFF; DNA: TGTGCCAGCAGCTATCAGGGGGCGCCGGCTAATGAAAAACTGTTTTTT
D: -; V: TRBV18; J: TRBJ2-3; size: -; CDR3: CASSQTVGGTDTQYF; DNA: TGTGCCAGCTCCCAGACGGTTGGGGGCACAGATACGCAGTATTTT
D: TRBD1; V: TRBV28; J: TRBJ1-2; size: -; CDR3: CASSLPDRGPNYGYTF; DNA: TGTGCCAGCAGTTTACCAGACAGGGGGCCTAACTATGGCTACACCTTC
D: -; V: TRBV18; J: TRBJ1-4; size: -; CDR3: CASSPLATNEKLFF; DNA: TGTGCCAGCTCTCCGTTGGCAACTAATGAAAAACTGTTTTTT
D: -; V: TRBV27; J: TRBJ2-3; size: few; CDR3: CASSSRLERATQYF; DNA: TGTGCCAGCAGTTCTCGGCTAGAAAGAGCTACGCAGTATTTT
D: TRBD1; V: TRBV10-2; J: TRBJ1-3; size: -; CDR3: CASTATGRSGNTIYF; DNA: TGCGCCAGCACCGCGACAGGGAGATCTGGAAACACCATATATTTT
D: TRBD2; V: TRBV27; J: TRBJ2-3; size: -; CDR3: CASSFLGGSPTDTQYF; DNA: TGTGCCAGCAGTTTTTTGGGCGGGAGCCCCACAGATACGCAGTATTTT